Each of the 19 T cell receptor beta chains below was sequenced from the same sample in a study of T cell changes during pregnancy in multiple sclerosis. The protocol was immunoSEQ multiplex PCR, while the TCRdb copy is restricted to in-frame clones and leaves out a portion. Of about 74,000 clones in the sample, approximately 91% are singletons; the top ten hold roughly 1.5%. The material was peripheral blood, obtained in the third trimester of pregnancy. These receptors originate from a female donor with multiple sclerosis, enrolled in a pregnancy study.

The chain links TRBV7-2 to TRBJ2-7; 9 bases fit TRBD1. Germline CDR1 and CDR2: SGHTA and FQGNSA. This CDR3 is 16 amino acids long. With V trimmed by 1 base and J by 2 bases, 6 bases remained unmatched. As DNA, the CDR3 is TGTGCCAGCAGCTTAGGCGGACAGGGGCTAACCTACGAGCAGTACTTC. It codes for CASSLGGQGLTYEQYF.

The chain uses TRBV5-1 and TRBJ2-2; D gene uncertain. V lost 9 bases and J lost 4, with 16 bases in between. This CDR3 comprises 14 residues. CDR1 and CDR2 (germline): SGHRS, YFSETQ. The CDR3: CATTRLQFTGELFF. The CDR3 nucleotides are TGCGCCACCACTCGTCTACAGTTCACCGGGGAGCTGTTTTTT.

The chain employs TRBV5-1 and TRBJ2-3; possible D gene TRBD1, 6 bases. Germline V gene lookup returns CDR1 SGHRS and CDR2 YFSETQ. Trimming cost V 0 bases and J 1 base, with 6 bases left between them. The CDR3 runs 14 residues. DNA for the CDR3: TGCGCCAGCAGCTTGGACAGGGGCACAGATACGCAGTATTTT. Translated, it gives CASSLDRGTDTQYF.

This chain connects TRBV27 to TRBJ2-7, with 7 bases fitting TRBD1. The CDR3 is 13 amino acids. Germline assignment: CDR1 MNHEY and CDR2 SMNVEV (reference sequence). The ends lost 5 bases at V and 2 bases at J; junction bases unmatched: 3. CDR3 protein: CASSPGTAYEQYF. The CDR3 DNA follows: TGTGCCAGCAGTCCCGGGACAGCCTACGAGCAGTACTTC.

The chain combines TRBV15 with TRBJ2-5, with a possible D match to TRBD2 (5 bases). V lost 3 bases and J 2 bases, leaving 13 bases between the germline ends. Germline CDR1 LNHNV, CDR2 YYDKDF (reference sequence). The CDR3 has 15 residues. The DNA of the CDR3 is TGTGCCACCAGCAGGGACCTTTCGGGACAAGAGACCCAGTACTTC. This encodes CATSRDLSGQETQYF.

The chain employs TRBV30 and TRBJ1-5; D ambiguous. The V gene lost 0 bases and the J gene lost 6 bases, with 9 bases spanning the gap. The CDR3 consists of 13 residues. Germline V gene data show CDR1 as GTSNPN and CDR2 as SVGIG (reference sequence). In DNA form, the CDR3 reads TGTGCCTGGAGTGTAAGCTTCGGTCAGCCCCAGCATTTT. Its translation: CAWSVSFGQPQHF.

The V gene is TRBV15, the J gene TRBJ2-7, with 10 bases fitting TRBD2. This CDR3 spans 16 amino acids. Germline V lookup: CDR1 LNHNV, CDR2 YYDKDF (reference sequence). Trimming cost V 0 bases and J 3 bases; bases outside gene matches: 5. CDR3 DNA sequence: TGTGCCACCAGCAGAGATTCGACTAGCGGGCTCTACGAGCAGTACTTC. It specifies CATSRDSTSGLYEQYF.

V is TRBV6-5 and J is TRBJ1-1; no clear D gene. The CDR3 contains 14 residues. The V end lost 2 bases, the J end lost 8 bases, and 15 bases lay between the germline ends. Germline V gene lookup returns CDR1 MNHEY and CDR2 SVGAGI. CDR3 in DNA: TGTGCCAGCAGTTACGGATTAAGTCGCGGAGAAGCTTTCTTT. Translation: CASSYGLSRGEAFF.

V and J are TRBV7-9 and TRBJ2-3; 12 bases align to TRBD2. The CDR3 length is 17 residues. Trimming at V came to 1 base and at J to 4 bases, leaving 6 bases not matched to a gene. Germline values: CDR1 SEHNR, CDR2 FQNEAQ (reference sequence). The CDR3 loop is CASSLDTSGGHADTQYF. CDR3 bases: TGTGCCAGCAGCTTAGACACTAGCGGGGGGCATGCAGATACGCAGTATTTT.

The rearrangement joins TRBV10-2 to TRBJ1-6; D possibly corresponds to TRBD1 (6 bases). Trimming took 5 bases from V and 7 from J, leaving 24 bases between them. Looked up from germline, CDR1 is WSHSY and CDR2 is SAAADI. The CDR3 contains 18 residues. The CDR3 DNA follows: TGCGCCAGCAGTCCGGATTTCCGTACGACAGGATACAATTCACCCCTCCACTTT. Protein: CASSPDFRTTGYNSPLHF.

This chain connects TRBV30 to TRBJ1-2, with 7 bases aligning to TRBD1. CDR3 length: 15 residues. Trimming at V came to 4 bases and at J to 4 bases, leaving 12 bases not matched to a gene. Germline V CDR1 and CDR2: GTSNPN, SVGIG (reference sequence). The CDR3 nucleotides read TGTGCCTGGACCACCACCCGAGGGGGCGGCTATGGCTACACCTTC. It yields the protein CAWTTTRGGGYGYTF.

CDR3 region: CASSPRQDSNYGYTF. CDR3 DNA: TGTGCCAGCAGCCCAAGACAGGACTCTAACTATGGCTACACCTTC. The chain carries TRBV7-8 and TRBJ1-2; possibly TRBD1 for D (6 bases). Germline V gene lookup returns CDR1 SGHVS and CDR2 FQNEAQ. The V end was cut by 5 bases, the J end by 0 bases, with 13 bases between. The CDR3 has 15 residues.

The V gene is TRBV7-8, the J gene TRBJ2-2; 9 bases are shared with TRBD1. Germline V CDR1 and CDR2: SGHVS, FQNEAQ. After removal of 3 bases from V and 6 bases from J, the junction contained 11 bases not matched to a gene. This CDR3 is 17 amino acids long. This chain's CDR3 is CASSLNPGQGFPGELFF. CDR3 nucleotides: TGTGCCAGCAGCTTGAATCCGGGACAGGGCTTCCCCGGGGAGCTGTTTTTT.

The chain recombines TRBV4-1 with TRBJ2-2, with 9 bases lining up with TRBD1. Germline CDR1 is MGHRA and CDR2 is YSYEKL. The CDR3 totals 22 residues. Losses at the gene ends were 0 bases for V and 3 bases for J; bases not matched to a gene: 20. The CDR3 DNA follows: TGCGCCAGCAGCCAAGACCCTGAGGGACAGGGCCTTTCCATAGGCTACACCGGGGAGCTGTTTTTT. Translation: CASSQDPEGQGLSIGYTGELFF.

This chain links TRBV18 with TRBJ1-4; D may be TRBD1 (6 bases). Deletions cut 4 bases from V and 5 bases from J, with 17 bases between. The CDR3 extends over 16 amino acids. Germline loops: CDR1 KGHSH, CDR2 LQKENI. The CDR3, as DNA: TGTGCCAGCTCACTTCAAGGGCAGGGGATGAATGAAAAACTGTTTTTT. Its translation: CASSLQGQGMNEKLFF.

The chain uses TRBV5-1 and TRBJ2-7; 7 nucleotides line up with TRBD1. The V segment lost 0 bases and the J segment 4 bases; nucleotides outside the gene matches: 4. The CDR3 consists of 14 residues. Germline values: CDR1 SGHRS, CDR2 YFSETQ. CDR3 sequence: CASSLVAGGYEQYF. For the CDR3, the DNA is TGCGCCAGCAGCTTGGTGGCAGGGGGATACGAGCAGTACTTC.

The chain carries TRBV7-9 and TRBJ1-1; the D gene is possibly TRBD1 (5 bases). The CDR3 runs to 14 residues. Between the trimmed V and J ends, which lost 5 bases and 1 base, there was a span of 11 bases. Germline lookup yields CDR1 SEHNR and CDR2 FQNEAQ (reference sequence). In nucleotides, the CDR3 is TGTGCCAGCAGCGTGGGACTTACGAACACTGAAGCTTTCTTT. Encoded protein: CASSVGLTNTEAFF.

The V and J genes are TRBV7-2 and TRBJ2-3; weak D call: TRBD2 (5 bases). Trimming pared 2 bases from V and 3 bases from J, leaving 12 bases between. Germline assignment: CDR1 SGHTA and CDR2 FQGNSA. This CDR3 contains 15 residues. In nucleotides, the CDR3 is TGTGCCAGCAGCTTATCGCCGGGGTTTACAGATACGCAGTATTTT. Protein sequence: CASSLSPGFTDTQYF.

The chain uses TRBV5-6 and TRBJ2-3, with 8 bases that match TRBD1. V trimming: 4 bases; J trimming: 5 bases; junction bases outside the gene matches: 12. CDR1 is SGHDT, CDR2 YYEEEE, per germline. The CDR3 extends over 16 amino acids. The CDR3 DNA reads TGTGCCAGCAGCACGACCTGGACAGGGATAGGAGATACGCAGTATTTT. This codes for CASSTTWTGIGDTQYF.